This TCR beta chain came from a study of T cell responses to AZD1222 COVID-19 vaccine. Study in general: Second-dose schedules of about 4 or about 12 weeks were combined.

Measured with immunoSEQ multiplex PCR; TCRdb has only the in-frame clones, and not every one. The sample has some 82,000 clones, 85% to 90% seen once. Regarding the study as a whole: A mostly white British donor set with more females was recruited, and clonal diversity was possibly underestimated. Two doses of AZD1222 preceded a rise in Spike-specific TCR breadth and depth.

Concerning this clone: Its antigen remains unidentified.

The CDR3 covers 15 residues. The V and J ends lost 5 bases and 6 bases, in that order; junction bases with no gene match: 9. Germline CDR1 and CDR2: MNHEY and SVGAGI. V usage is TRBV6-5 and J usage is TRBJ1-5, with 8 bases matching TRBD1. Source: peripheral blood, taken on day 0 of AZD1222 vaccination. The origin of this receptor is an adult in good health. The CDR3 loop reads CASSTHRGSGQPQHF. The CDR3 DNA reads TGTGCCAGCAGTACCCACAGGGGGTCAGGTCAGCCCCAGCATTTT.